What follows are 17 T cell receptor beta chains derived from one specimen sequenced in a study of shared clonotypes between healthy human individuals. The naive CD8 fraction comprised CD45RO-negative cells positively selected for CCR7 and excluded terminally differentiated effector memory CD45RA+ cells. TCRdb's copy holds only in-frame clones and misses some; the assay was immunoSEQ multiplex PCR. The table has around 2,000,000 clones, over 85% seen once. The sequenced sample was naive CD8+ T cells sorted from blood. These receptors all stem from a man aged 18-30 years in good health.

This CDR3 reads CASSYSLTGNTEAFF. In DNA, the CDR3 is TGTGCCAGCAGTTACTCCTTGACAGGGAACACTGAAGCTTTCTTT. The chain links TRBV6-5 to TRBJ1-1; D possibly corresponds to TRBD1 (6 bases). Germline lookup yields CDR1 MNHEY and CDR2 SVGAGI. V was pared by 0 bases and J by 1 base, with 9 bases between. The length of the CDR3 is 15 residues.

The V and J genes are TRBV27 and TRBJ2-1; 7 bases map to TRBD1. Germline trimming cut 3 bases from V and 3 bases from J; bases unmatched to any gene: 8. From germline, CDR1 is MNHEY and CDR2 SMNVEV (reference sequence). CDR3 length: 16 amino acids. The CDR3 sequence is CASSFGQVLIYNEQFF. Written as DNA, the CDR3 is TGTGCCAGCAGTTTTGGACAGGTCCTAATCTACAATGAGCAGTTCTTC.

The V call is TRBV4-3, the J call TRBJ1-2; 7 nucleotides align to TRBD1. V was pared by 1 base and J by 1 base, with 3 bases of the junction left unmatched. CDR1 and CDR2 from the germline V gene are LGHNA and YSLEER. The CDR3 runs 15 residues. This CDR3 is CASSQGRGVNYGYTF. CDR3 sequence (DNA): TGCGCCAGCAGCCAAGGCAGGGGGGTTAACTATGGCTACACCTTC.

The CDR3 loop reads CASSLVGGMYNEQFF. The CDR3 nucleotides read TGTGCCAGCAGCTTGGTGGGAGGCATGTACAATGAGCAGTTCTTC. The rearrangement uses TRBV5-6 and TRBJ2-1, with a possible D match to TRBD2 (6 bases). V lost 0 bases, J lost 4 bases, and 11 bases lay in between. The germline gives CDR1 SGHDT, CDR2 YYEEEE. This CDR3 has 15 residues.

The CDR3 is CASSVKARGGTDTQYF. The CDR3, as DNA: TGTGCCAGCAGCGTAAAGGCACGGGGGGGTACAGATACGCAGTATTTT. The J gene is TRBJ2-3, the V gene TRBV9; 8 positions match TRBD2. The germline gives CDR1 SGDLS, CDR2 YYNGEE. This CDR3 spans 16 amino acids. Germline trimming cut 1 base from V and 3 bases from J; bases unmatched to any gene: 7.

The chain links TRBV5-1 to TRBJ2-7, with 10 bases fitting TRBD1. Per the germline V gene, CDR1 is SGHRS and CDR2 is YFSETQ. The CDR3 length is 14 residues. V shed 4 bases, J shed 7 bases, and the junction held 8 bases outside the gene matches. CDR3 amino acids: CASSTGTGEEEQYF. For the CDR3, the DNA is TGCGCCAGCAGCACCGGGACAGGGGAAGAAGAGCAGTACTTC. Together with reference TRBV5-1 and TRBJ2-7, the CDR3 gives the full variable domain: KAGVTQTPRYLIKTRGQQVTLSCSPISGHRSVSWYQQTPGQGLQFLFEYFSETQRNKGNFPGRFSGRQFSNSRSEMNVSTLELGDSALYLCASSTGTGEEEQYFGPGTRLTVT.

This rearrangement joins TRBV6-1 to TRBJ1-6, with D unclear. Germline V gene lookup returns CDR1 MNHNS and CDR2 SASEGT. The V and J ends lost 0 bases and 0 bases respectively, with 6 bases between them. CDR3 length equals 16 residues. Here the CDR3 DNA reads TGTGCCAGCAGTGAAGCGTCCCCCTCCTATAATTCACCCCTCCACTTT. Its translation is CASSEASPSYNSPLHF.

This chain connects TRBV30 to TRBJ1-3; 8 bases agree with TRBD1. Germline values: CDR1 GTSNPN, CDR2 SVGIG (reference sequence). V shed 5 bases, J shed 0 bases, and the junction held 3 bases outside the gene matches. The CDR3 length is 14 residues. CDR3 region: CAWGTGYSGNTIYF. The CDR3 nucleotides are TGTGCCTGGGGGACAGGATACTCTGGAAACACCATATATTTT.

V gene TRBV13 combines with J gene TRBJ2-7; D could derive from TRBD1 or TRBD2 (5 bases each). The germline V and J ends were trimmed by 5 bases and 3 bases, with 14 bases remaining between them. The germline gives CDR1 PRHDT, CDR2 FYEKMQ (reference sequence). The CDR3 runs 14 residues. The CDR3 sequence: CASSVRDARYEQYF. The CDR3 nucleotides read TGTGCCAGCAGCGTCAGGGACGCCCGCTACGAGCAGTACTTC.

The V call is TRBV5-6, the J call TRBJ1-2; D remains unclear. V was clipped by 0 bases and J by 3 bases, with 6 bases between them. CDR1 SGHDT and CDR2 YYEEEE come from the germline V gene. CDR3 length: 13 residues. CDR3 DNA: TGTGCCAGCAGCTTGGAGAGCTACTATGGCTACACCTTC. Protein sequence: CASSLESYYGYTF. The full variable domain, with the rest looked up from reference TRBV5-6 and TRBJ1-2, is DAGVTQSPTHLIKTRGQQVTLRCSPKSGHDTVSWYQQALGQGPQFIFQYYEEEERQRGNFPDRFSGHQFPNYSSELNVNALLLGDSALYLCASSLESYYGYTFGSGTRLTVV.

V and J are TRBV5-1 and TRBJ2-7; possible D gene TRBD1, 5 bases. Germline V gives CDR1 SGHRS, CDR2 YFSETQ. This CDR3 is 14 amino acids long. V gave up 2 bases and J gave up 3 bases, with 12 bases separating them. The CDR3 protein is CASSLAGPVYEQYF. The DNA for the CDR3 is TGCGCCAGCAGCTTAGCAGGGCCAGTCTACGAGCAGTACTTC.

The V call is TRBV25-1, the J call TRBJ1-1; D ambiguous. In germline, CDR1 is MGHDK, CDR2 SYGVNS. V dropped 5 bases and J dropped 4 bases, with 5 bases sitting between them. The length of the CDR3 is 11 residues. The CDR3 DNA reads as TGTGCCAGCAGTTGGTCCACTGAAGCTTTCTTT. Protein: CASSWSTEAFF. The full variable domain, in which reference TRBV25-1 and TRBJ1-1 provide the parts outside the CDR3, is EADIYQTPRYLVIGTGKKITLECSQTMGHDKMYWYQQDPGMELHLIHYSYGVNSTEKGDLSSESTVSRIRTEHFPLTLESARPSHTSQYLCASSWSTEAFFGQGTRLTVV.

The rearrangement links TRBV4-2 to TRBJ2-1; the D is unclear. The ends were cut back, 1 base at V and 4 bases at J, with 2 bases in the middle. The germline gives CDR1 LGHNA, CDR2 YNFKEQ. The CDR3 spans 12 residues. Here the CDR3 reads CASSQGYNEQFF. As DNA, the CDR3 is TGTGCCAGCAGCCAAGGGTACAATGAGCAGTTCTTC.

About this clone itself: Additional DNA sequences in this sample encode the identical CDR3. The CDR3 protein is CASSYGGTDTQYF. In DNA, the CDR3 is TGTGCCAGCAGTTACGGGGGGACGGATACGCAGTATTTT. V is TRBV6-6 and J is TRBJ2-3; a possible D gene is TRBD2 (6 bases). V lost 2 bases and J lost 6, with 9 bases in between. In germline, CDR1 is MNHNY, CDR2 SVGAGI (reference sequence). The CDR3 contains 13 residues.

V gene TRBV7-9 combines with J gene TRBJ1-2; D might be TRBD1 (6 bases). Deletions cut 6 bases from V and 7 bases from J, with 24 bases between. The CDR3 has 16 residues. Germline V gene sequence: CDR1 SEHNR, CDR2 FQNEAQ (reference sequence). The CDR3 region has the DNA TGTGCCAGCAGGTTCTTAAACCCAGGCACAGGGATTGGCTACACCTTC. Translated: CASRFLNPGTGIGYTF.

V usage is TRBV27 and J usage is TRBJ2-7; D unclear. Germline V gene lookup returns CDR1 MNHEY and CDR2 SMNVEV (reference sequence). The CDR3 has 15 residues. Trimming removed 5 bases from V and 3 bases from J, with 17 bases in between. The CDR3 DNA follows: TGTGCCAGCAGTCCTTCCACTCCCCATCTCTACGAGCAGTACTTC. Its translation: CASSPSTPHLYEQYF.

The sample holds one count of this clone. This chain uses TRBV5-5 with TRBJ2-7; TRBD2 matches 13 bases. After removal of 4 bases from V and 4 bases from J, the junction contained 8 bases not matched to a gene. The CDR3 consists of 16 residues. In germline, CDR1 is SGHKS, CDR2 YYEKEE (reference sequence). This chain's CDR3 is CASSPGLAGDPYEQYF. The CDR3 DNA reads TGTGCCAGCAGCCCTGGACTAGCGGGAGATCCATACGAGCAGTACTTC.